This TCR beta chain was sequenced in a study of PD-L1 blockade in urothelial cancer. At the level of the study: Men with urothelial cancer arising in the bladder made up most of the 29 patients. Patients' prior chemotherapy regimens numbered 0 to 3.

The protocol was immunoSEQ multiplex PCR, while the TCRdb copy is restricted to in-frame clones and leaves out a portion. The data hold 43,000 or so clones, with 80% observed a single time. Germline CDR1 is LNHDA and CDR2 is SQIVND (reference sequence). CDR3 length: 15 amino acids. V dropped 3 bases and J dropped 4 bases, with 16 bases sitting between them. Time point meaning: pretreatment peripheral blood. The clonotype comes from a man in his 60s with urothelial cancer. The material sequenced was PBMCs, taken around atezolizumab (anti-PD-L1) treatment. The chain employs TRBV19 and TRBJ2-7, with D tentatively TRBD1 (5 bases). Written as DNA, the CDR3 is TGTGCCAGTAGTATTTCGTCAGGGAATTCGTACGAGCAGTACTTC. This sequence encodes CASSISSGNSYEQYF.